The present entry profiles one T cell receptor (beta chain) with its context. What it recognizes is unknown. These data belong to a study of memory CD4+ T cells and cytomegalovirus serostatus. Broader study findings: Each of 67 CMV-associated TCRbeta sequences occurred in one to five individuals.

Germline V gene data show CDR1 as SGHAT and CDR2 as FQNNGV. The CDR3 is made up of 15 amino acids. Unmatched junction bases numbered 6, after V lost 5 bases and J lost 5 bases. Here immunoSEQ multiplex PCR was the method, and the copy in TCRdb shows in-frame clones only, minus some. The data contain more than 55,000 clones, roughly 80% of them seen just once; the ten biggest clones take up over 0.7%. The sort gate was single viable CD3+CD4+CD8-CD45RO+ cells for memory CD4+ T cells. Donors' CMV status reflects serum IgG against pp150, pp28, p38, p52. Positive selection with CD4 microbeads enriched total CD4+ T cells.

Specimen: memory CD4+ T cells from blood. The receptor was derived from an adult in good health and CMV-seronegative. The J gene is TRBJ2-2, the V gene TRBV11-2, with TRBD1 identical over 9 bases. The CDR3 nucleotides read TGTGCCAGCAGCCCACAGGGGGCAAAGACCGGGGAGCTGTTTTTT. Translation gives CASSPQGAKTGELFF.